This T cell receptor beta chain was captured by sequencing in a study of cytomegalovirus exposure and HLA in healthy donors. Amplification used 60 Vbeta primers and 13 Jbeta primers. Data came from immunoSEQ multiplex PCR; TCRdb stores just in-frame clones and leaves some out. The repertoire includes 100,000 to 150,000 clones, more than 75% of them detected once, and 1.8% sits in the top ten. In regard to this clone: The antigen remains undetermined.

Study findings and constraints: Association of a missense DCLRE1C variant with TCR beta V- and J-gene trimming was reported in a later analysis. Rarity marked most TCR sequences, yet some public TCRs occurred in many donors. A later analysis, which compared TCR beta chains of equal frequency, found the HLA-associated ones more clonally expanded.

The V segment lost 1 base and the J segment 5 bases; nucleotides outside the gene matches: 3. From germline, CDR1 is SGHVS and CDR2 FQNEAQ. The CDR3 has 14 residues. The sample taken for sequencing was PBMCs. This receptor was obtained from a man in his late teens or twenties in good health and CMV-seronegative. This chain connects TRBV7-8 to TRBJ1-2, with 8 positions matching TRBD1. CDR3 nucleotide sequence: TGTGCCAGCAGCTTAGTCACAGGGGGATATGGCTACACCTTC. This gives the protein CASSLVTGGYGYTF. Variable domain in full (rest from reference TRBV7-8 and TRBJ1-2): GAGVSQSPRYKVAKRGQDVALRCDPISGHVSLFWYQQALGQGPEFLTYFQNEAQLDKSGLPSDRFFAERPEGSVSTLKIQRTQQEDSAVYLCASSLVTGGYGYTFGSGTRLTVV.